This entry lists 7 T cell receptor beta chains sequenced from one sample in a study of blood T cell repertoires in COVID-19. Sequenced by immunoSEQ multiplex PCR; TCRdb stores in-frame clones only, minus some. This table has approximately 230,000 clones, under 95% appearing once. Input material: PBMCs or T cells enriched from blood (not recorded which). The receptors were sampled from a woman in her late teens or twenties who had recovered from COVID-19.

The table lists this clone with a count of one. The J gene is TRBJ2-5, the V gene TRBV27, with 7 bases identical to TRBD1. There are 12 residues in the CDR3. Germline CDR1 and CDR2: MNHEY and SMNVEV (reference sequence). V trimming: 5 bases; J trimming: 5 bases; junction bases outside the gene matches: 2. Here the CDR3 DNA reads TGTGCCAGCAGTACAGGGGCTGAGACCCAGTACTTC. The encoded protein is CASSTGAETQYF.

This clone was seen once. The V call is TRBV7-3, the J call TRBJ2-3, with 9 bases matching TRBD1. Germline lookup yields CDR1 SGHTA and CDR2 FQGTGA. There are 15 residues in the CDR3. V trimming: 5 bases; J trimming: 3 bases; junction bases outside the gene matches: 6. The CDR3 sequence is CASSDRGQGTDTQYF. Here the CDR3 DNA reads TGTGCCAGCAGCGACCGGGGACAGGGTACAGATACGCAGTATTTT.

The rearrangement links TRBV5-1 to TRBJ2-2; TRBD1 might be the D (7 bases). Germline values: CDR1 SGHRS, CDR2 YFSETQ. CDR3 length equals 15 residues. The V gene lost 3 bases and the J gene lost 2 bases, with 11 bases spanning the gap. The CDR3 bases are TGCGCCAGCAGCTGGAGGGACAGCAACACCGGGGAGCTGTTTTTT. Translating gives CASSWRDSNTGELFF.

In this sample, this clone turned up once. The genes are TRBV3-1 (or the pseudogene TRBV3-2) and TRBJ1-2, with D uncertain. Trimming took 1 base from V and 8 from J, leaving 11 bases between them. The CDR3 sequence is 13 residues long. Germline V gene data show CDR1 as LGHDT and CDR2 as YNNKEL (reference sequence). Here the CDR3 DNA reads TGTGCCAGCAGCCAAGCCCGGGCGGGAGGCTACACCTTC. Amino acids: CASSQARAGGYTF.

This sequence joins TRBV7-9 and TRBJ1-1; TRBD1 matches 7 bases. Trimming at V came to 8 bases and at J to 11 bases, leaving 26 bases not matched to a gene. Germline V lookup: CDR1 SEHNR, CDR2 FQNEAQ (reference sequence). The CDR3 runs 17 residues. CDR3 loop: CASGGPQGGAGLMDAFF. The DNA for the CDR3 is TGTGCCAGCGGAGGACCTCAGGGGGGCGCGGGCCTCATGGATGCTTTCTTT.

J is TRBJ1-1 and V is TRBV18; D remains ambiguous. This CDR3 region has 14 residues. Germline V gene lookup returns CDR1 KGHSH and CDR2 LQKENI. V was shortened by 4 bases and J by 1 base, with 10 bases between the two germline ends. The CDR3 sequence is CASSLEDRNTEAFF. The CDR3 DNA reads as TGTGCCAGCTCACTGGAGGACCGGAACACTGAAGCTTTCTTT.

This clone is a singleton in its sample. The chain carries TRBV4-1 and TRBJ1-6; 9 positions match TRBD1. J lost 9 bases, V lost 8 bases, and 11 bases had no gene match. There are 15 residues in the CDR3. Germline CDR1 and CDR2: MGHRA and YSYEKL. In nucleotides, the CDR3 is TGCGCCAGCGCTCCGCCGGACAGGGGTTTTTCACCCCTCCACTTT. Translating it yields CASAPPDRGFSPLHF.